Listed below are T cell receptor beta chains from one sample, sequenced in a study of CD8 T cells in ankylosing spondylitis. TCRdb re-analysed the 5' RACE reads in MiXCR, keeping a single row per CDR3 protein. The sample lists over 130,000 distinct CDR3 sequences, around 42% occurring once. Sequencing used synovial fluid, either unsorted or a sorted T cell fraction (not recorded which). The receptors were gathered from a male donor with ankylosing spondylitis. Both conserved end residues are part of each CDR3. Fields, in order: D gene, V gene, clone size, J gene, CDR3 DNA, CDR3 protein. D genes are given only for firm matches. Expanded clones get a size class; other rows say once, few or many, or leave the size out.

>-|TRBV12-3/TRBV12-4|-|TRBJ2-1
TGTGCCAGCAGTTCAGGACCGACCTTCTACAATGAGCAGTTCTTC
CASSSGPTFYNEQFF
>-|TRBV3-1|few|TRBJ2-2
TGTGCCAGCAGCCCCGATGGTGGGGGGCTTTACTTGAACACCGGGGAGCTGTTTTTT
CASSPDGGGLYLNTGELFF
>-|TRBV7-9|-|TRBJ1-2
TGTGCCAGCAGCCCCTTGCGTGGGGCAAGAGAAAACTATGGCTACACCTTC
CASSPLRGARENYGYTF
>-|TRBV9|-|TRBJ1-1
TGTGCCAGCAGCGTCAGACAGATGAACACTGAAGCTTTCTTT
CASSVRQMNTEAFF
>-|TRBV28|few|TRBJ1-5
TGTGCCAGCAGTTTAAAAAGGGCCGGCCCCGGGAGCAATCAGCCCCAGCATTTT
CASSLKRAGPGSNQPQHF
>-|TRBV24-1|-|TRBJ2-2
TGTGCCACCCGGTCCTTGGAGGCAGGAGACACCGGGGAGCTGTTTTTT
CATRSLEAGDTGELFF
>TRBD1|TRBV28|-|TRBJ1-1
TGTGCCAGCAGTTCCGCGACCGGGACAGGGGGTATGGGTATGAACACTGAAGCTTTCTTT
CASSSATGTGGMGMNTEAFF
>-|TRBV4-1|once|TRBJ1-5
TGCGCCAGCAGCCAACCCGGGCACCTCGGTGGCAATCAGCCCCAGCATTTT
CASSQPGHLGGNQPQHF
>-|TRBV12-3/TRBV12-4|-|TRBJ1-5
TGTGCCAGCAGTACTTACACGTCCAGCAATCAGCCCCAGCATTTT
CASSTYTSSNQPQHF
>TRBD2|TRBV4-2|-|TRBJ2-3
TGTGCCAGCAGCCCGCCCTGGAGCGGGAGATTAGCTACGCAGTATTTT
CASSPPWSGRLATQYF
>TRBD2|TRBV7-2|-|TRBJ2-1
TGTGCCAGCAGCTTAGTAGCGGGAGTGGTCAATGAGCAGTTCTTC
CASSLVAGVVNEQFF
>-|TRBV6-1|-|TRBJ2-2
TGTGCCAGCAGTGAAGTGAGAGGGACTAACACCGGGGAGCTGTTTTTT
CASSEVRGTNTGELFF
>-|TRBV4-2|few|TRBJ1-5
TGTGCCAGCAGCCAAGGCGGGGGGGAGACCCCCCCCCAGCATTTT
CASSQGGGETPPQHF
>TRBD1|TRBV6-4|-|TRBJ2-2
TGTGCCAGCAGTCCCTCGACAGGGAGCGCCGGGGAGCTGTTTTTT
CASSPSTGSAGELFF
>TRBD1|TRBV4-2|few|TRBJ1-5
TGTGCCAGCAGCCCCCTCGTCGGACAGGGCCGACAGCCCCAGCATTTT
CASSPLVGQGRQPQHF
>-|TRBV5-1|-|TRBJ2-1
TGCGCCAGCAGCCTACGTCCCAGACCCAATGAGCAGTTCTTC
CASSLRPRPNEQFF
>-|TRBV7-9|-|TRBJ1-5
TGTGCCAGCAGCTCAGATCTCGATCAGCCCCAGCATTTT
CASSSDLDQPQHF
>-|TRBV28|-|TRBJ2-7
TGTGCCAGCAGCCTTCTGGACACATCCTACGAGCAGTACTTC
CASSLLDTSYEQYF
>-|TRBV5-1|-|TRBJ2-7
TGCGCCAGCAGCTCCGGGACCTTTCCCCACGAGCAGTACTTC
CASSSGTFPHEQYF
>TRBD1|TRBV20-1|-|TRBJ2-4
TGCAGTGCCCACAGGGGGAACAAAAACATTCAGTACTTC
CSAHRGNKNIQYF
>-|TRBV4-1|few|TRBJ2-7
TGCGCCAGCAGCCAAGTGCCGGGGAGCTCCTACGAGCAGTACTTC
CASSQVPGSSYEQYF
>-|TRBV4-3|many|TRBJ2-2
TGCGCCAGCAGCCAAGATCGCGGGGCATTCGGGGAGCTGTTTTTT
CASSQDRGAFGELFF
>-|TRBV2|few|TRBJ2-6
TGTGCCAGCAGCCTCACTGGGGCCAACGTCCTGACTTTC
CASSLTGANVLTF
>TRBD2|TRBV20-1|-|TRBJ2-2
TGCAGGGGCCTCGCGGGAGGCACCGGGGAGCTGTTTTTT
CRGLAGGTGELFF
>-|TRBV11-2|few|TRBJ2-6
TGTGCCAGCAGCCACCCTTCTGGGGCCAACGTCCTGACTTTC
CASSHPSGANVLTF
>-|TRBV6-2/TRBV6-3|many|TRBJ1-1
TGTGCCAGCAGCCTTGGACAGACGACCGAAGCTTTCTTT
CASSLGQTTEAFF
>-|TRBV2|many|TRBJ1-2
TGTGCCAGCAGCACGGGGGGGGATTCAAACTATGGCTACACCTTC
CASSTGGDSNYGYTF
>-|TRBV12-3/TRBV12-4|-|TRBJ1-2
TGTGCCAGCAGTCCTCGGGGGGGGACTAACTATGGCTACACCTTC
CASSPRGGTNYGYTF
>TRBD2|TRBV4-3|-|TRBJ2-3
TGCGCCAGCAGCCAAGATCAGGTAGCGGGAGGACTCACAGATACGCAGTATTTT
CASSQDQVAGGLTDTQYF
>-|TRBV9|-|TRBJ1-5
TGTGCCAGTGGGGGGGATCATCAGCCCCAGCATTTT
CASGGDHQPQHF
>TRBD1|TRBV29-1|many|TRBJ2-2
TGCAGCGTTGACCAGGGACAGGGGAGCACCGGGGAGCTGTTTTTT
CSVDQGQGSTGELFF
>-|TRBV20-1|-|TRBJ2-1
TGCAGTGCTAGAGATCTTGTGGGTTTCGACAATGAGCAGTTCTTC
CSARDLVGFDNEQFF
>-|TRBV13|-|TRBJ1-3
TGTGCCAGCAGCCCCATTGGAGGGACCGACTCTGGAAACACCATATATTTT
CASSPIGGTDSGNTIYF
>TRBD2|TRBV27|few|TRBJ2-5
TGTGCCAGCAGTTTATTTGGGACTAGCGGGGGGGAAGAGACCCAGTACTTC
CASSLFGTSGGEETQYF
>TRBD2|TRBV5-1|-|TRBJ2-7
TGCGCCAGCAGCTTGGACTCGAGACTAGCGGGAGTACGGACCTACGAGCAGTACTTC
CASSLDSRLAGVRTYEQYF
>TRBD1|TRBV10-3|-|TRBJ2-5
TGTGCCATCAGTGAGCCCTCACTTCGGGACAGGGGCGTCGTGTACCAAGAGACCCAGTACTTC
CAISEPSLRDRGVVYQETQYF
>-|TRBV7-7|-|TRBJ2-7
TGTGCCAGCAGCCGAGGGGGAGGAGACGAGCAGTACTTC
CASSRGGGDEQYF
>TRBD1|TRBV27|many|TRBJ1-4
TGTGCCAGCAGCCCTTGGGCGGACAGGGGGCGCGGGGGGGGTGAAAAACTGTTTTTT
CASSPWADRGRGGGEKLFF
>-|TRBV7-2|-|TRBJ2-2
TGTGCCAGCAGCCCTGGGAGGACAGCCTGTGTTGAGGAGCTGTTTTTT
CASSPGRTACVEELFF
>TRBD1|TRBV4-1|-|TRBJ2-5
TGCGCCAGCACACAGGGGGAGACCCAGTACTTC
CASTQGETQYF
>-|TRBV5-1|few|TRBJ1-2
TGCGCCAGCAGCTTGGCCCAGGGATTAAAGGGCTACACCTTC
CASSLAQGLKGYTF
>TRBD2|TRBV7-8|-|TRBJ2-1
TGTGCCAGCATCCTCGAGCGGGGTCTCTACAATGAGCAGTTCTTC
CASILERGLYNEQFF
>-|TRBV11-3|-|TRBJ2-1
TGTGCCAGCAGCCGGCGGACAGACTCCTACAATGAGCAGTTCTTC
CASSRRTDSYNEQFF
>-|TRBV5-1|-|TRBJ2-7
TGCGCCAGCAGCTTGGAGGGGGGCTTGCCTTACGAGCAGTACTTC
CASSLEGGLPYEQYF
>-|TRBV1|-|TRBJ1-4
TGCACCAGCAGCCAAGGGACGGACAATGAAAAACTGTTTTTT
CTSSQGTDNEKLFF
>TRBD1|TRBV2|-|TRBJ2-7
TGTGCCGTTGACAGGGGGAGCTACGAGCAGTACTTC
CAVDRGSYEQYF
>-|TRBV6-1|many|TRBJ1-4
TGTGCCAGCAGCAGCGGGACCCTAAATGAAAAACTGTTTTTT
CASSSGTLNEKLFF
>TRBD1|TRBV7-3|-|TRBJ2-3
TGTGCCAGCAGCTCTACAGGGGGCGCAGATACGCAGTATTTT
CASSSTGGADTQYF
>-|TRBV6-1|-|TRBJ1-6
TGTGCCAGCAGTGAAGCTTGGGGGCACGGTAATTCACCCCTCCACTTT
CASSEAWGHGNSPLHF
>TRBD2|TRBV5-1|-|TRBJ2-1
TGCGCCAGCAGCTTCGCGGGAGGGCCGTACAATGAGCAGTTCTTC
CASSFAGGPYNEQFF
>TRBD2|TRBV28|-|TRBJ2-7
TGTGCCAGCAGTTTATGGGCTAGCGGGATTTACGAGCAGTACTTC
CASSLWASGIYEQYF
>TRBD1|TRBV11-2|-|TRBJ1-2
TGTGCCAGCAGCTCGGACAGGGGCTTTGGCTACACCTTC
CASSSDRGFGYTF
>TRBD1|TRBV12-3/TRBV12-4|-|TRBJ2-7
TGTGCCAGCAGTGGGGGACAGGGGGCAACATACGAGCAGTACTTC
CASSGGQGATYEQYF
>TRBD2|TRBV7-9|medium-sized|TRBJ2-1
TGTGCCAGCAGCCCAGCCCAACTAGCGGCCTTCAATGAGCAGTTCTTC
CASSPAQLAAFNEQFF